Given below is one T cell receptor (beta chain) in context. This sample is drawn from a study of blood T cell repertoires in COVID-19. Data came from immunoSEQ multiplex PCR; TCRdb stores just in-frame clones and leaves some out. The table has about 180,000 clones, 75% to 90% seen once. The CDR3 totals 16 residues. Unmatched junction bases numbered 8, after V lost 3 bases and J lost 3 bases. Germline-derived CDR1 and CDR2 are LGHDT and YNNKEL (reference sequence). Source material: peripheral blood. The source is a woman aged 55-69 years with acute or convalescent COVID-19. This chain uses TRBV3-1 (or the pseudogene TRBV3-2) with TRBJ2-7, with 10 bases aligning to TRBD1. This CDR3 reads CASSHNIGDRGYEQYF. CDR3 DNA sequence: TGTGCCAGCAGCCACAATATAGGGGACAGGGGCTACGAGCAGTACTTC.